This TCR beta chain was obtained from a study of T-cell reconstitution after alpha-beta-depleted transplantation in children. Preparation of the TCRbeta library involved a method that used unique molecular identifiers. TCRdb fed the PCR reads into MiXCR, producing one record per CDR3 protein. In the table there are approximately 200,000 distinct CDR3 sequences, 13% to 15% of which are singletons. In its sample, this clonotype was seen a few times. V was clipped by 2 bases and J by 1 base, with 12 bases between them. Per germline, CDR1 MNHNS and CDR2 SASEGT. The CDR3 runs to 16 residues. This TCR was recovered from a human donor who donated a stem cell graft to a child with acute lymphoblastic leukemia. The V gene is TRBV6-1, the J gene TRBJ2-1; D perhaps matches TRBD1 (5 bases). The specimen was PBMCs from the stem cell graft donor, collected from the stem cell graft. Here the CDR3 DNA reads TGTGCCAGCAGTGAAAGGTGGGCAGGGTCCTACAATGAGCAGTTCTTC. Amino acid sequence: CASSERWAGSYNEQFF.